This is a list of T cell receptor beta chains from one sample in a study of stem cell transplantation in POMP-related autoinflammatory disease. TCRdb keeps only in-frame clones here, not all; method: immunoSEQ multiplex PCR. The sample includes over 8,000 clones, around 75% of them seen just once. The starting material was CD4+ T cells from PBMCs, obtained after stem cell transplantation. The source of these receptors is a human patient with POMP-related autoinflammation and immune dysregulation (PRAID). The graft donor may be the source of some T cells. Both conserved end residues are part of each CDR3. Fields, in order: D gene, clone size, V gene, J gene, CDR3 protein, CDR3 DNA. The D gene is left open where the match is weak. The size entry is marked missing in some rows and otherwise reads once, few, many or a size class.

>-|-|TRBV6-5|TRBJ2-2
CASSYGSTGELFF
TGTGCCAGCAGTTACGGCAGCACCGGGGAGCTGTTTTTT
>-|-|TRBV5-1|TRBJ2-5
CASSLGLGVAETQYF
TGCGCCAGCAGCTTGGGGCTAGGGGTGGCCGAGACCCAGTACTTC
>TRBD1|-|TRBV19|TRBJ1-2
CASTLGGLDYGYTF
TGTGCCAGTACTTTAGGGGGCTTGGACTATGGCTACACCTTC
>-|-|TRBV3-1/TRBV3-2|TRBJ1-6
CASSQETGTHYNSPLHF
TGTGCCAGCAGCCAGGAAACCGGGACGCACTATAATTCACCCCTCCACTTT
>-|few|TRBV19|TRBJ1-6
CASSQRSSPLHF
TGTGCCAGTAGTCAACGGAGTTCACCCCTCCACTTT
>TRBD1|-|TRBV5-6|TRBJ1-1
CASSNRDRPTEAFF
TGTGCCAGCAGCAACCGGGACAGACCCACTGAAGCTTTCTTT
>TRBD2|once|TRBV29-1|TRBJ2-3
CSVEAGGTTDTQYF
TGCAGCGTTGAAGCGGGGGGGACCACAGATACGCAGTATTTT
>TRBD1|-|TRBV7-2|TRBJ1-1
CASSLDWQGATEAFF
TGTGCCAGCAGCTTAGATTGGCAGGGGGCGACTGAAGCTTTCTTT
>TRBD1|large|TRBV19|TRBJ1-2
CASSRQGSGGYTF
TGTGCCAGTAGTCGACAGGGCTCTGGTGGCTACACCTTC
>-|-|TRBV15|TRBJ2-3
CATSREAQYTDTQYF
TGTGCCACCAGTCGAGAGGCACAATACACAGATACGCAGTATTTT
>TRBD1|-|TRBV7-9|TRBJ1-1
CASSLGSGTGRTEAFF
TGTGCCAGCAGCCTTGGCTCCGGGACAGGGAGGACTGAAGCTTTCTTT
>TRBD2|once|TRBV6-1|TRBJ2-5
CASSEGGRAWETQYF
TGTGCCAGCAGTGAAGGCGGGAGGGCCTGGGAGACCCAGTACTTC
>-|-|TRBV6-5|TRBJ2-7
CASNYLGEPYEQYF
TGTGCCAGCAATTATTTGGGCGAGCCCTACGAGCAGTACTTC
>-|-|TRBV5-1|TRBJ1-1
CASSLVAGREAFF
TGCGCCAGCAGCTTGGTTGCCGGAAGAGAAGCTTTCTTT
>TRBD2|-|TRBV18|TRBJ2-7
CASSLGLAGTYEQYF
TGTGCCAGCTCCCTGGGACTAGCGGGAACTTACGAGCAGTACTTC
>-|-|TRBV10-3|TRBJ2-2
CAIRLGNTGELFF
TGTGCCATCCGTTTGGGGAACACCGGGGAGCTGTTTTTT
>TRBD2|-|TRBV7-3|TRBJ2-2
CASSPDGLAGGLTGELFF
TGTGCCAGCAGCCCAGACGGACTAGCGGGAGGGCTCACCGGGGAGCTGTTTTTT
>TRBD1|few|TRBV5-5|TRBJ2-5
CASSSQGQAKETQYF
TGTGCCAGCAGCTCGCAGGGACAGGCCAAAGAGACCCAGTACTTC
>-|-|TRBV13|TRBJ1-1
CASSLRDTEAFF
TGTGCCAGCAGCTTAAGAGACACTGAAGCTTTCTTT
>-|-|TRBV24-1|TRBJ1-2
CATSDAWDTYGYTF
TGTGCCACCAGTGACGCCTGGGACACGTATGGCTACACCTTC
>TRBD2|-|TRBV29-1|TRBJ2-3
CSVEDYGGSPDTQYF
TGCAGCGTTGAAGATTATGGCGGGAGCCCAGATACGCAGTATTTT
>-|-|TRBV7-7|TRBJ2-3
CASSPRSSRGVDTQYF
TGTGCTAGCAGCCCCCGGTCTAGTCGGGGTGTCGATACGCAGTATTTT
>TRBD1|-|TRBV18|TRBJ2-7
CASSPLGQGSSYEQYF
TGTGCCAGCTCACCACTTGGACAGGGAAGCTCCTACGAGCAGTACTTC
>-|-|TRBV18|TRBJ2-5
CASSQTIQETQYF
TGTGCCAGCTCACAAACGATCCAAGAGACCCAGTACTTC
>-|-|TRBV3-1/TRBV3-2|TRBJ1-3
CASSHRGVGAYSGNTIYF
TGTGCCAGCAGCCACAGGGGAGTTGGGGCCTACTCTGGAAACACCATATATTTT
>TRBD1|-|TRBV29-1|TRBJ1-3
CSGQQGAGNTIYF
TGCAGCGGGCAACAGGGGGCTGGAAACACCATATATTTT
>-|-|TRBV5-1|TRBJ2-4
CASSLEGGLAKNIQYF
TGCGCCAGCAGCTTGGAGGGCGGACTAGCCAAAAACATTCAGTACTTC
>-|-|TRBV11-2|TRBJ2-3
CASSPRTGTDTQYF
TGTGCCAGCAGCCCCCGAACAGGCACAGATACGCAGTATTTT
>-|-|TRBV28|TRBJ2-7
CARRNEQYF
TGTGCCAGGAGGAACGAGCAGTACTTC
>-|-|TRBV28|TRBJ1-2
CASSRSYYGYTF
TGTGCCAGCAGTCGAAGTTATTATGGCTACACCTTC
>TRBD2|-|TRBV24-1|TRBJ2-7
CATSDGGLAYEQYF
TGTGCCACCAGTGATGGGGGACTAGCCTACGAGCAGTACTTC
>-|-|TRBV7-9|TRBJ2-5
CASSPIPRHRMEETQYF
TGTGCCAGCAGTCCTATCCCCCGGCACCGGATGGAAGAGACCCAGTACTTC
>-|-|TRBV11-3|TRBJ2-2
CASSTGVGELFF
TGTGCCAGCAGCACCGGGGTCGGGGAGCTGTTTTTT
>-|-|TRBV12-3/TRBV12-4|TRBJ2-7
CASGKSYGQYF
TGTGCCAGCGGAAAGTCATATGGGCAGTACTTC
>TRBD1|-|TRBV5-6|TRBJ2-3
CASSWGTGATTRTQYF
TGTGCCAGCAGCTGGGGGACAGGCGCAACCACACGTACGCAGTATTTT
>-|-|TRBV7-9|TRBJ1-1
CASSGTGGGTEAFF
TGTGCCAGCAGCGGTACAGGTGGGGGGACTGAAGCTTTCTTT
>-|-|TRBV29-1|TRBJ2-7
CSVTGEVGYEQYF
TGCAGCGTTACAGGGGAGGTGGGCTACGAGCAGTACTTC